The T cell receptor (beta chain) described here comes from a study of T cell responses to AZD1222 COVID-19 vaccine. Assay used: immunoSEQ multiplex PCR; TCRdb lists only in-frame clones, some missing. The sample records around 130,000 clones, 88% being singletons. Germline V gives CDR1 SGHRS, CDR2 YFSETQ. Unmatched junction bases numbered 12, after V lost 4 bases and J lost 8 bases. This CDR3 is built from 15 residues. The chain joins TRBV5-1 to TRBJ2-5, with 9 bases fitting TRBD2. This TCR came from an adult who received the AZD1222 COVID-19 vaccine. Specimen: peripheral blood, collected 28 days after the second AZD1222 dose. CDR3 amino acids: CASSPGVAGVLTQYF. CDR3 nucleotides: TGCGCCAGCAGCCCGGGGGTAGCGGGGGTACTTACCCAGTACTTC. The complete variable domain, with remaining parts taken from reference TRBV5-1 and TRBJ2-5, reads KAGVTQTPRYLIKTRGQQVTLSCSPISGHRSVSWYQQTPGQGLQFLFEYFSETQRNKGNFPGRFSGRQFSNSRSEMNVSTLELGDSALYLCASSPGVAGVLTQYFGPGTRLLVL.